The 32 T cell receptor beta chains below were found in one sample sequenced in a study of blood T cell repertoires in COVID-19. Profiled with immunoSEQ multiplex PCR; TCRdb holds only in-frame clones, not every one. Of a few hundred thousand clones detected, roughly nine tenths appear once; the ten largest clones hold 1.5% to 2%. Sequencing was carried out using PBMCs or T cells enriched from blood (not recorded which). The receptor source for this set is a woman in her 30s who had recovered from COVID-19.

The J gene is TRBJ2-7, the V gene TRBV25-1, with D tentatively TRBD1 (6 bases). CDR1 is MGHDK and CDR2 is SYGVNS in the germline V gene. V lost 6 bases and J lost 5, with 17 bases in between. The CDR3 sequence is 14 residues long. The CDR3 sequence is CASSHRTERNEQYF. Here the CDR3 DNA reads TGTGCCAGCAGCCATAGGACAGAGAGAAACGAGCAGTACTTC.

This clone was detected only once. The chain employs TRBV25-1 and TRBJ1-1; 8 nucleotides match TRBD1. Trimming took 8 bases from V and 6 from J; bases not matched to a gene: 8. This CDR3 is built from 13 residues. Germline assignment: CDR1 MGHDK and CDR2 SYGVNS. The CDR3 loop reads CASVGQVEAEAFF. CDR3 sequence (DNA): TGTGCCAGCGTGGGACAGGTGGAGGCTGAAGCTTTCTTT.

The rearrangement joins TRBV10-3 to TRBJ2-7, with D possibly being TRBD1 (6 bases). Germline V gives CDR1 ENHRY, CDR2 SYGVKD. The V end lost 4 bases, the J end lost 2 bases, and 12 bases lay between the germline ends. The CDR3 sequence is 14 residues long. CDR3: CAISVLPGAYEQYF. The CDR3 DNA reads TGTGCCATCAGTGTTTTGCCAGGGGCCTACGAGCAGTACTTC.

The V gene is TRBV27, the J gene TRBJ1-4, with D possibly matching TRBD1 (5 bases). The germline CDR1 and CDR2 sequences are MNHEY and SMNVEV (reference sequence). The CDR3 spans 13 residues. V was shortened by 4 bases and J by 8 bases, with 11 bases between the two germline ends. CDR3 residues: CASSYGGGEKLFF. Written as DNA, the CDR3 is TGTGCCAGCAGTTACGGGGGAGGGGAAAAACTGTTTTTT.

This clone showed up just once. CDR3 residues: CASSFAGQMNTEAFF. The CDR3 DNA follows: TGTGCCAGCAGCTTTGCCGGACAGATGAACACTGAAGCTTTCTTT. This chain uses TRBV5-4 with TRBJ1-1; tentatively, D is TRBD1 (6 bases). There are 15 residues in the CDR3. Germline CDR1 SGHNT, CDR2 YYREEE (reference sequence). The ends were cut back, 2 bases at V and 0 bases at J, with 11 bases in the middle.

The chain combines TRBV30 with TRBJ1-1; 11 bases are a match to TRBD1. The CDR3 consists of 16 residues. V dropped 2 bases and J dropped 4; count of bases not matched to a gene: 9. Germline V gene lookup returns CDR1 GTSNPN and CDR2 SVGIG (reference sequence). The CDR3 region is CAWSFDPGQGVTEAFF. The CDR3 nucleotides read TGTGCCTGGAGTTTTGACCCGGGACAGGGGGTCACTGAAGCTTTCTTT.

This chain uses TRBV29-1 with TRBJ2-1; 7 bases map to TRBD2. The CDR3 has 15 amino acids. Germline V CDR1 and CDR2: SQVTM, ANQGSEA. V gave up 6 bases and J gave up 5 bases; unmatched junction bases: 13. CDR3 residues: CSVLTFGAGNNEQFF. As DNA, the CDR3 is TGCAGCGTGCTAACGTTCGGAGCGGGGAACAATGAGCAGTTCTTC.

This clone has just one count. The V gene is TRBV4-1, the J gene TRBJ2-3; 11 bases fit TRBD2. The CDR3 runs 16 residues. The V gene's germline CDR1 is MGHRA and CDR2 YSYEKL. V was clipped by 4 bases and J by 5 bases; unmatched bases: 8. Here the CDR3 DNA reads TGCGCCAGCAGCCCTACTAGCGGGAGTTGGCGAGATACGCAGTATTTT. Translation: CASSPTSGSWRDTQYF.

The chain carries TRBV27 and TRBJ2-3, with unresolved D. This CDR3 spans 11 amino acids. With 0 bases removed from V and 7 bases from J, the gap between germline ends came to 2 bases. Germline V gene lookup returns CDR1 MNHEY and CDR2 SMNVEV (reference sequence). CDR3 in DNA: TGTGCCAGCAGTTTATCCAATACGCAGTATTTT. It codes for CASSLSNTQYF.

CDR3 coding DNA: TGTGCCACCAAACAAAAAAGGGGTGAAAAACTGTTTTTT. This encodes CATKQKRGEKLFF. The V gene is TRBV19, the J gene TRBJ1-4; D may be TRBD1 (5 bases). The germline V gene has CDR1 LNHDA and CDR2 SQIVND (reference sequence). V lost 10 bases and J 7 bases, leaving 16 bases between the germline ends. The CDR3 runs to 13 residues.

The chain employs TRBV7-9 and TRBJ2-1, with D maybe TRBD2 (5 bases). Germline V lookup: CDR1 SEHNR, CDR2 FQNEAQ (reference sequence). The CDR3 is made up of 13 amino acids. V shed 5 bases and J shed 7 bases, with 12 bases lying between them. The CDR3 DNA is TGTGCCAGCAGCCGAGCCTCGGGGAATGAGCAGTTCTTC. This codes for CASSRASGNEQFF.

The V call is TRBV18, the J call TRBJ2-7; D may be TRBD1 (6 bases). V was trimmed by 4 bases and J by 5 bases, leaving 12 bases between them. This CDR3 contains 13 residues. The germline V gene has CDR1 KGHSH and CDR2 LQKENI. The CDR3 DNA follows: TGTGCCAGCTCACGACAGGTAGGAGACGAGCAGTACTTC. Translating gives CASSRQVGDEQYF.

The chain joins TRBV14 to TRBJ2-3; 8 nucleotides agree with TRBD1. This CDR3 contains 16 residues. Losses at the gene ends were 0 bases for V and 5 bases for J; bases not matched to a gene: 7. CDR1 SGHDN and CDR2 FVKESK come from the germline V gene. The CDR3 here is CASSQDLTGAVDTQYF. The CDR3 DNA sequence: TGTGCCAGCAGCCAAGATTTGACAGGGGCCGTAGATACGCAGTATTTT. Filled out from reference TRBV14 and TRBJ2-3, the complete variable domain reads EAGVTQFPSHSVIEKGQTVTLRCDPISGHDNLYWYRRVMGKEIKFLLHFVKESKQDESGMPNNRFLAERTGGTYSTLKVQPAELEDSGVYFCASSQDLTGAVDTQYFGPGTRLTVL.

The CDR3 sequence: CASSRGQGIQETQYF. The CDR3 coding sequence is TGTGCCAGCAGCCGGGGACAGGGAATACAAGAGACCCAGTACTTC. The chain is built from TRBV7-7 and TRBJ2-5; 9 bases align to TRBD1. With 5 bases clipped from V and 2 bases from J, the junction kept 6 bases outside the gene matches. Germline CDR1 SSHAT, CDR2 FNYEAQ (reference sequence). This CDR3 is 15 amino acids long.

The CDR3 bases are TGTGCCAGCAGCCAAGAACCTAGCGGGGGAATCGGGGAGCTGTTTTTT. It yields the protein CASSQEPSGGIGELFF. This chain links TRBV4-2 with TRBJ2-2, with 10 bases lining up with TRBD2. The CDR3 is made up of 16 amino acids. In germline, CDR1 is LGHNA, CDR2 YNFKEQ. Losses at the gene ends were 0 bases for V and 7 bases for J; bases not matched to a gene: 5.

V and J are TRBV7-2 and TRBJ1-5, with D perhaps matching TRBD1 (6 bases). The CDR3 runs 13 residues. Trimming took 9 bases from V and 3 from J, leaving 12 bases between them. Germline CDR1 is SGHTA and CDR2 is FQGNSA. CDR3 amino acids: CASGRQVNQPQHF. Written as DNA, the CDR3 is TGTGCCAGTGGGCGACAGGTCAATCAGCCCCAGCATTTT.

The table lists this clone with a count of one. The chain couples TRBV18 to TRBJ1-1, with 10 bases lining up with TRBD1. This CDR3 spans 20 amino acids. V lost 1 base, J lost 2 bases, and 16 bases stayed unmatched. The germline CDR1 and CDR2 sequences are KGHSH and LQKENI. DNA for the CDR3: TGTGCCAGCTCACCACGATCGGGACAGGGGAGATTTCTGATAAACACTGAAGCTTTCTTT. Amino acids: CASSPRSGQGRFLINTEAFF.

The chain employs TRBV2 and TRBJ1-2; D perhaps matches TRBD1 (5 bases). The V and J ends lost 8 bases and 5 bases respectively, with 9 bases between them. The CDR3 totals 11 residues. Germline V gene data show CDR1 as SNHLY and CDR2 as FYNNEI. Written as DNA, the CDR3 is TGTGCCAGCGGGGCAGGGTATGGCTACACCTTC. Protein: CASGAGYGYTF.

This chain joins TRBV19 and TRBJ1-2; 7 nucleotides agree with TRBD1. V lost 9 bases and J lost 5; bases outside the gene matches: 9. CDR1 LNHDA and CDR2 SQIVND come from the germline V gene (reference sequence). The CDR3 contains 13 residues. The CDR3 nucleotides are TGTGCCAGCGGACAGGCGTTAGTTTATGGCTACACCTTC. This translates into CASGQALVYGYTF.

J is TRBJ2-7 and V is TRBV30, with 7 bases aligning to TRBD1. This CDR3 is 16 amino acids long. Trimming cost V 0 bases and J 2 bases; bases outside gene matches: 10. Germline V gene lookup returns CDR1 GTSNPN and CDR2 SVGIG (reference sequence). DNA of the CDR3: TGTGCCTGGAGTGTACTACGGGGAGACAGGGCCTACGAGCAGTACTTC. Translation: CAWSVLRGDRAYEQYF.

The rearrangement links TRBV7-9 to TRBJ1-2; unclear D gene. The CDR3 totals 14 residues. V was trimmed by 6 bases and J by 4 bases, leaving 15 bases between them. CDR1 SEHNR and CDR2 FQNEAQ come from the germline V gene (reference sequence). The DNA of the CDR3 is TGTGCCAGCAGTACCTCTGCGGGGTCCTATGGCTACACCTTC. Its protein is CASSTSAGSYGYTF.

V and J are TRBV3-1 (or the pseudogene TRBV3-2) and TRBJ2-1; TRBD2 aligns across 9 bases. Trimming took 4 bases from V and 6 from J; bases not matched to a gene: 10. CDR1 is LGHDT and CDR2 is YNNKEL in the germline V gene (reference sequence). The CDR3 consists of 16 residues. The CDR3, as DNA: TGTGCCAGCAGCCTGGGTTGGGCTAGCGGGACCAATGAGCAGTTCTTC. Its translation is CASSLGWASGTNEQFF.

The J gene is TRBJ2-3, the V gene TRBV28; 11 nucleotides line up with TRBD2. CDR3 length: 14 amino acids. Trimming took 6 bases from V and 6 from J; bases not matched to a gene: 5. Germline lookup yields CDR1 MDHEN and CDR2 SYDVKM. This CDR3 is CASRPGLADDTQYF. Written as DNA, the CDR3 is TGTGCCAGCAGACCGGGACTAGCGGACGATACGCAGTATTTT.

This chain joins TRBV7-8 and TRBJ1-6, with D perhaps matching TRBD1 (6 bases). The germline V gene encodes CDR1 SGHVS and CDR2 FQNEAQ. Trimming took off 3 bases at V and 7 bases at J, with 19 bases between the two ends. The CDR3 spans 17 residues. The CDR3 DNA sequence: TGTGCCAGCAGCTTTTTTCCCACAGGGAGTTCGAATTCACCCCTCCACTTT. Its translation: CASSFFPTGSSNSPLHF.

This chain links TRBV3-1 (or the pseudogene TRBV3-2) with TRBJ1-5; 8 positions agree with TRBD1. V shed 4 bases, J shed 3 bases, and the junction held 2 bases outside the gene matches. This CDR3 comprises 14 residues. Per germline, CDR1 LGHDT and CDR2 YNNKEL (reference sequence). CDR3 sequence: CASSPDRDNQPQHF. In DNA form, the CDR3 reads TGTGCCAGCAGCCCGGACAGGGACAATCAGCCCCAGCATTTT.

This clone has only one observation. This chain uses TRBV9 with TRBJ1-3; 7 bases are a match to TRBD1. After removal of 2 bases from V and 4 bases from J, the junction contained 6 bases not matched to a gene. The CDR3 contains 15 residues. The germline CDR1 and CDR2 sequences are SGDLS and YYNGEE. The CDR3 sequence is CASSVNRGPGNTIYF. The DNA of the CDR3 is TGTGCCAGCAGCGTGAACAGGGGTCCGGGAAACACCATATATTTT. The full variable domain, in which reference TRBV9 and TRBJ1-3 provide the parts outside the CDR3, is DSGVTQTPKHLITATGQRVTLRCSPRSGDLSVYWYQQSLDQGLQFLIQYYNGEERAKGNILERFSAQQFPDLHSELNLSSLELGDSALYFCASSVNRGPGNTIYFGEGSWLTVV.

The rearrangement uses TRBV4-1 and TRBJ2-3; 7 positions agree with TRBD1. The germline gives CDR1 MGHRA, CDR2 YSYEKL. This CDR3 is built from 16 residues. The junction had 10 bases not matched to a gene; V was cut back by 3 bases and J by 4 bases. The CDR3 DNA reads TGCGCCAGCAGCCAGGATCTCGACAGGGTGGCAGATACGCAGTATTTT. Translation: CASSQDLDRVADTQYF.

In this sample, this clone turned up a few times. The chain uses TRBV2 and TRBJ2-7, with 14 bases lining up with TRBD2. The CDR3 is 15 residues long. After removal of 6 bases from V and 0 bases from J, the junction contained 1 base not matched to a gene. The germline CDR1 and CDR2 sequences are SNHLY and FYNNEI. CDR3 DNA: TGTGCCAGCAGCGGGACTAGCGGGGGCTCCTACGAGCAGTACTTC. Encoded protein: CASSGTSGGSYEQYF.

The J gene is TRBJ1-3, the V gene TRBV11-2; D may be TRBD1 (6 bases). CDR3 length: 14 residues. V was clipped by 7 bases and J by 3 bases, with 13 bases between them. Germline-derived CDR1 and CDR2 are SGHAT and FQNNGV. This CDR3 is CASNRVGNGNTIYF. CDR3 bases: TGTGCCAGCAACAGGGTTGGGAATGGAAACACCATATATTTT.

This chain joins TRBV11-2 and TRBJ2-3; D call uncertain. With 0 bases removed from V and 9 bases from J, the gap between germline ends came to 10 bases. CDR3 size: 13 residues. Germline CDR1 and CDR2: SGHAT and FQNNGV. CDR3 in amino acids: CASSLDPRVTQYF. CDR3 DNA: TGTGCCAGCAGCTTAGATCCTAGAGTAACGCAGTATTTT.

The CDR3 region is CASSLNPNYGYTF. The CDR3 DNA reads as TGTGCCAGCAGCCTAAACCCTAACTATGGCTACACCTTC. The chain has TRBV6-5 and TRBJ1-2; D not certain. From germline, CDR1 is MNHEY and CDR2 SVGAGI. V shed 6 bases and J shed 0 bases, with 8 bases lying between them. This CDR3 region has 13 residues.

This clone was counted once. This chain links TRBV5-1 with TRBJ2-7; weak D call: TRBD2 (5 bases). The CDR3 contains 12 residues. V was shortened by 4 bases and J by 6 bases, with 11 bases between the two germline ends. CDR1 is SGHRS, CDR2 YFSETQ, per germline. The CDR3: CASSPGSFEQYF. CDR3 in DNA: TGCGCCAGCAGCCCGGGGTCGTTCGAGCAGTACTTC.